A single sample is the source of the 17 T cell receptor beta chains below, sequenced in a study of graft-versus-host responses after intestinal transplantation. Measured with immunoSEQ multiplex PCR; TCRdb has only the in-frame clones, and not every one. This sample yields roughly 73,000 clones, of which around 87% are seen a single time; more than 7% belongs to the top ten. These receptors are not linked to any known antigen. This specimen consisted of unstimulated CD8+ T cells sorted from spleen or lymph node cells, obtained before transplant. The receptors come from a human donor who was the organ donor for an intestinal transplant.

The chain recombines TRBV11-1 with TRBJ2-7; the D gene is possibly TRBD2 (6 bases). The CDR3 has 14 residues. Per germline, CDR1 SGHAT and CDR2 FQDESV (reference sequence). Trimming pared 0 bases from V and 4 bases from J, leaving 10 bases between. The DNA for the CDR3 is TGTGCCAGCAGCTTAGCACTAGCAGATTACGAGCAGTACTTC. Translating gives CASSLALADYEQYF. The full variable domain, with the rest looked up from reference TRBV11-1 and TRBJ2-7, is EAEVAQSPRYKITEKSQAVAFWCDPISGHATLYWYRQILGQGPELLVQFQDESVVDDSQLPKDRFSAERLKGVDSTLKIQPAELGDSAMYLCASSLALADYEQYFGPGTRLTVT.

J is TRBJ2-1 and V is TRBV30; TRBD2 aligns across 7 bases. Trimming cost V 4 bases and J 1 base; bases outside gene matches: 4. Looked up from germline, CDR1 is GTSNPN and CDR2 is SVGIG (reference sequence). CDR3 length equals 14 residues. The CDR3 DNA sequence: TGTGCCTGGAACAGCGGGGAGTCCTACAATGAGCAGTTCTTC. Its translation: CAWNSGESYNEQFF.

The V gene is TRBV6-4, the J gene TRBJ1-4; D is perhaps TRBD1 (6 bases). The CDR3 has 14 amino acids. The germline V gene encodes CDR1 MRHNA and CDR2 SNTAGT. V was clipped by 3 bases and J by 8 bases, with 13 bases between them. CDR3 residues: CASSERGFREKLFF. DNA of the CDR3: TGTGCCAGCAGTGAAAGGGGGTTTAGGGAAAAACTGTTTTTT.

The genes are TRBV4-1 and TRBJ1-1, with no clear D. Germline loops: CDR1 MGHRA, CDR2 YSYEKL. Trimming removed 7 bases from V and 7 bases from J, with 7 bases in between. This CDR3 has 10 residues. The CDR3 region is CASKGNEAFF. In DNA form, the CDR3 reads TGCGCCAGCAAAGGGAATGAAGCTTTCTTT.

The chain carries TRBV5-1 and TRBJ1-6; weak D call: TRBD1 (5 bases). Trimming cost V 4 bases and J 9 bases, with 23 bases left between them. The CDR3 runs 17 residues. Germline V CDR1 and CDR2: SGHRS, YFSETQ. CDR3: CASSLTPRGIGSSPLHF. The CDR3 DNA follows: TGCGCCAGCAGCCTCACTCCGCGGGGGATTGGGAGTTCACCCCTCCACTTT. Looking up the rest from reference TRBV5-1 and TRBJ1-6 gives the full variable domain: KAGVTQTPRYLIKTRGQQVTLSCSPISGHRSVSWYQQTPGQGLQFLFEYFSETQRNKGNFPGRFSGRQFSNSRSEMNVSTLELGDSALYLCASSLTPRGIGSSPLHFGNGTRLTVT.

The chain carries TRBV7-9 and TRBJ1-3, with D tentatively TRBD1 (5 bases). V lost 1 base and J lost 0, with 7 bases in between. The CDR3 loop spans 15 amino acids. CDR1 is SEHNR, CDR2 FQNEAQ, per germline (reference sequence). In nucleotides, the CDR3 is TGTGCCAGCAGCTTAGGACAGCACTCTGGAAACACCATATATTTT. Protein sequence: CASSLGQHSGNTIYF. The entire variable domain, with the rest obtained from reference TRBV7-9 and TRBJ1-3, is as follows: DTGVSQNPRHKITKRGQNVTFRCDPISEHNRLYWYRQTLGQGPEFLTYFQNEAQLEKSRLLSDRFSAERPKGSFSTLEIQRTEQGDSAMYLCASSLGQHSGNTIYFGEGSWLTVV.

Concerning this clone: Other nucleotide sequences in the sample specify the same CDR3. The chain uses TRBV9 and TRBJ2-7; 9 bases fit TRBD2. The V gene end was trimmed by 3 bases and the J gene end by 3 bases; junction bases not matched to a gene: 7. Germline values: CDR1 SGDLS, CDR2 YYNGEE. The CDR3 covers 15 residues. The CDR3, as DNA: TGTGCCAGCAGCGCGGAGGGGACTAGCTACTACGAGCAGTACTTC. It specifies CASSAEGTSYYEQYF.

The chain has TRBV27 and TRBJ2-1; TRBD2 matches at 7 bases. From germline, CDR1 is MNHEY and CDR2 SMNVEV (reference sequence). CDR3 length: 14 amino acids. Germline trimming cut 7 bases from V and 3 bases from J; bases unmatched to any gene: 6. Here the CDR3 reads CASKAGTIYNEQFF. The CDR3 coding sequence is TGTGCCAGCAAGGCGGGGACTATCTACAATGAGCAGTTCTTC.

Here the CDR3 DNA reads TGTGCCAGCAGCGTAGGGTGGTATGGCTACACCTTC. Protein product: CASSVGWYGYTF. The V and J genes are TRBV9 and TRBJ1-2; unclear D gene. Looked up from germline, CDR1 is SGDLS and CDR2 is YYNGEE. Between the trimmed V and J ends, which lost 0 bases and 5 bases, there was a span of 5 bases. The CDR3 extends over 12 amino acids.

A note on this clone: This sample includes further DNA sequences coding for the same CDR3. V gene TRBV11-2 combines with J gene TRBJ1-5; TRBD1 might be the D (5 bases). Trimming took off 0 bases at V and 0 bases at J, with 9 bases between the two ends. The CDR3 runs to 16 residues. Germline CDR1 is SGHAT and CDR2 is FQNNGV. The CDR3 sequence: CASSLDRAYSNQPQHF. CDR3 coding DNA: TGTGCCAGCAGCTTAGACAGGGCATATAGCAATCAGCCCCAGCATTTT.

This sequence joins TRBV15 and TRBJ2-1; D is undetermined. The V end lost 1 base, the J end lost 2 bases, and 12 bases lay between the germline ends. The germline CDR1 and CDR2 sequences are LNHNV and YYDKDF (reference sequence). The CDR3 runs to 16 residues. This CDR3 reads CATSRVTQDPYNEQFF. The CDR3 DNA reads TGTGCCACCAGCAGAGTTACCCAGGATCCCTACAATGAGCAGTTCTTC.

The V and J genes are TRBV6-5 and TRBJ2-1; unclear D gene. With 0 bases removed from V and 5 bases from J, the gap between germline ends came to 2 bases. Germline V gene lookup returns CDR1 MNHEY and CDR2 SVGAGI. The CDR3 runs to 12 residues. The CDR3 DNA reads TGTGCCAGCAGTTACTCGAACAATGAGCAGTTCTTC. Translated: CASSYSNNEQFF.

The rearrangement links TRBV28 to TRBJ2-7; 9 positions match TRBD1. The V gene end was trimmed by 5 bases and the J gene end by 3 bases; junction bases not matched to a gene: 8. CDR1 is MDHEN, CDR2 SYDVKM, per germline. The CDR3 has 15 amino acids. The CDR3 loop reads CASSLYPGQGYEQYF. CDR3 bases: TGTGCCAGCAGTCTGTATCCGGGACAGGGCTACGAGCAGTACTTC.

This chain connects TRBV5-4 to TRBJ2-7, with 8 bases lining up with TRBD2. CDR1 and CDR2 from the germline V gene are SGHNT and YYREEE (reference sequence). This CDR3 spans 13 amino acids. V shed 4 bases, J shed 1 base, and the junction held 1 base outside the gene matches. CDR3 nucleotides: TGTGCCAGCAGCCGGGGGGGATCCTACGAGCAGTACTTC. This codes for CASSRGGSYEQYF.

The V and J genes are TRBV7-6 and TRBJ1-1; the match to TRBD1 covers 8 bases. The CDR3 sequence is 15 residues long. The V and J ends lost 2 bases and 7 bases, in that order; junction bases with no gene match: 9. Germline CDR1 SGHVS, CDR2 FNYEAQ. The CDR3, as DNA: TGTGCCAGCAGCTTACAGGGTACAGGGGGAGTTGAAGCTTTCTTT. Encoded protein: CASSLQGTGGVEAFF. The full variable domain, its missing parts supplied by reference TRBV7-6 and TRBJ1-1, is GAGVSQSPRYKVTKRGQDVALRCDPISGHVSLYWYRQALGQGPEFLTYFNYEAQQDKSGLPNDRFSAERPEGSISTLTIQRTEQRDSAMYRCASSLQGTGGVEAFFGQGTRLTVV.

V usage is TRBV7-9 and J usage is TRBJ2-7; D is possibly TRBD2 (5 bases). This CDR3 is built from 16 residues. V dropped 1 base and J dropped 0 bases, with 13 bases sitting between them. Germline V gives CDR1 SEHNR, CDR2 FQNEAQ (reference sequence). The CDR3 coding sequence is TGTGCCAGCAGCTTAGTCTCGGCGGGCACCTCCTACGAGCAGTACTTC. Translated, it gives CASSLVSAGTSYEQYF.

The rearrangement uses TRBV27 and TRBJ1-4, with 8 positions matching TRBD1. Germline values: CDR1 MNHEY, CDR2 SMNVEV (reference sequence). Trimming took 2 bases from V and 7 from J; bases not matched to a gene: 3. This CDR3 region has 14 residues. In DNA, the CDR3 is TGTGCCAGCAGTTTACAGGGGGCGGGTGAAAAACTGTTTTTT. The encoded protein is CASSLQGAGEKLFF.